The 10 T cell receptor beta chains reported below all come from one sample, sequenced in a study of CD8 T cells in Susac syndrome. When the RNA was reverse transcribed, random hexamers were used with an input of about 0.45 to 1 ug. In TCRdb, the immunoSEQ multiplex PCR reads were re-called with MiXCR into one record per CDR3 protein. The sample carries some 240,000 distinct CDR3 sequences, 90% to 96% recorded once. Sample: CD4+ T cells from PBMCs. These receptors were collected from a human donor with Susac syndrome.

This rearrangement joins TRBV12-3 or TRBV12-4 to TRBJ2-1, with D perhaps TRBD2 (5 bases). This CDR3 comprises 15 residues. Trimming stripped 1 base from V and 3 bases from J, with 10 bases between. The CDR3 loop reads CASSLVAGLYNEQFF. CDR3 DNA sequence: TGTGCCAGCAGTTTAGTGGCGGGTCTCTACAATGAGCAGTTCTTC.

The chain uses TRBV27 and TRBJ2-5, with TRBD1 as a possible D gene (6 bases). This CDR3 has 14 amino acids. Germline CDR1 is MNHEY and CDR2 is SMNVEV (reference sequence). Trimming removed 6 bases at V and 1 base at J, with 12 bases between. CDR3 loop: CASRQGAFQETQYF. The CDR3 DNA is TGTGCCAGCAGACAGGGTGCGTTCCAAGAGACCCAGTACTTC.

This clonotype was detected only once. The chain has TRBV3-1 and TRBJ2-3, with D perhaps matching TRBD1 (6 bases). Germline lookup yields CDR1 LGHDT and CDR2 YNNKEL (reference sequence). The CDR3 has 14 residues. V shed 5 bases and J shed 2 bases, with 11 bases lying between them. CDR3 sequence reads: CASSNRATTDTQYF. As DNA, the CDR3 is TGTGCCAGCAGCAACAGGGCCACCACAGATACGCAGTATTTT.

This chain links TRBV12-5 with TRBJ1-1, with D possibly being TRBD1 (5 bases). CDR1 and CDR2 from the germline V gene are LGHNT and FRNRAP. V dropped 0 bases and J dropped 0 bases, with 17 bases sitting between them. This CDR3 has 18 residues. CDR3 sequence reads: CASGLVPPGRGVNTEAFF. The CDR3, as DNA: TGTGCTAGTGGTTTGGTCCCTCCGGGAAGAGGGGTGAACACTGAAGCTTTCTTT.

CDR3 region: CASSFVVGGLDLTGELFF. The CDR3 region has the DNA TGTGCCAGCAGTTTTGTGGTAGGGGGACTAGACCTCACCGGGGAGCTGTTTTTT. The J gene is TRBJ2-2, the V gene TRBV28, with TRBD2 identical over 8 bases. The CDR3 contains 18 residues. The germline CDR1 and CDR2 sequences are MDHEN and SYDVKM. The J segment lost 4 bases and the V segment lost 3 bases, leaving 13 bases of the junction unmatched.

The chain recombines TRBV12-3 or TRBV12-4 with TRBJ2-1; D gene uncertain. With 3 bases removed from V and 9 bases from J, the gap between germline ends came to 15 bases. The CDR3 loop spans 14 amino acids. CDR3 amino acids: CASSLPYDTSEQFF. In DNA form, the CDR3 reads TGTGCCAGCAGTTTGCCGTACGATACCAGTGAGCAGTTCTTC.

The chain carries TRBV12-3 or TRBV12-4 and TRBJ1-1; D unclear. Trimming cost V 7 bases and J 3 bases, with 9 bases left between them. The CDR3 spans 12 residues. CDR3 sequence (DNA): TGTGCCAGCACCCTCACACACACTGAAGCTTTCTTT. Encoded protein: CASTLTHTEAFF.

The rearrangement uses TRBV12-3 or TRBV12-4 and TRBJ1-1, with D perhaps matching TRBD1 (6 bases). The ends were cut back, 5 bases at V and 5 bases at J, with 9 bases in the middle. CDR3 length: 12 amino acids. CDR3: CASSHQGTEAFF. The CDR3 DNA is TGTGCCAGCAGTCACCAGGGGACTGAAGCTTTCTTT.

Only one count was recorded for this clonotype. The chain uses TRBV30 and TRBJ1-1; the D is unclear. Germline V gives CDR1 GTSNPN, CDR2 SVGIG (reference sequence). The CDR3 sequence is 14 residues long. V lost 2 bases, J lost 0 bases, and 10 bases lay in between. The CDR3 region is CAWSLDGLNTEAFF. CDR3 nucleotides: TGTGCCTGGAGTCTCGACGGACTGAACACTGAAGCTTTCTTT.

The genes are TRBV18 and TRBJ2-7; possible D gene TRBD2, 5 bases. Germline values: CDR1 KGHSH, CDR2 LQKENI. V gave up 5 bases and J gave up 5 bases, with 10 bases separating them. This CDR3 is built from 12 residues. CDR3 bases: TGTGCCAGCTCAACCCCCGGGGACGAGCAGTACTTC. It is translated as CASSTPGDEQYF.